This note documents a single TCR beta chain sequence. Its matching antigen is unknown. Documented time point: week 47, end of study. Each vaccine dose was 300 ug of mutant IDH1 20-mer peptide, with topical imiquimod. This entry belongs to a study of a mutant IDH1 vaccine in newly diagnosed glioma. V gave up 2 bases and J gave up 3 bases, with 6 bases separating them. The CDR3 is made up of 12 amino acids. Germline loops: CDR1 SGHRS, CDR2 YFSETQ. Data came from immunoSEQ multiplex PCR; TCRdb stores just in-frame clones and leaves some out. The sample shows 45,000 to 55,000 clones, about 81% of them seen only once.

The sample in question was PBMCs, obtained from a glioma patient whose treatment included an IDH1 peptide vaccine. V is TRBV5-1 and J is TRBJ2-7; D remains unclear. This clonotype originated in a woman aged 25 to 39 with glioma. Some clones in this sample may be carry-over from other donors' samples. CDR3 region: CASSFEGYEQYF. The CDR3 bases are TGCGCCAGCAGCTTTGAAGGCTACGAGCAGTACTTC.